The following is a T cell receptor beta chain sequence with its context. Profiling relied on immunoSEQ multiplex PCR, and the TCRdb table lists in-frame clones only, not all of them. In the table there are about 14,000 clones, around 81% of which are singletons. The sample belongs to a study of T cells in localized non-small cell lung cancer. Trimming cost V 2 bases and J 10 bases, with 6 bases left between them. The germline V gene encodes CDR1 MNHEY and CDR2 SVGAGI. CDR3 length equals 11 residues. Sample: peripheral blood, taken before any cancer treatment. V usage is TRBV6-5 and J usage is TRBJ2-1, with D perhaps TRBD2 (6 bases). The receptor was isolated from a female donor at least 60 years old with stage I squamous cell lung carcinoma. The CDR3 DNA reads as TGTGCCAGCAGTTACGCGGGAGAGCAGTTCTTC. As protein: CASSYAGEQFF.